This T cell receptor beta chain was captured in a study of T cells after yellow fever vaccination. Findings and limits, study-wide: The study re-detected most primary-vaccination clones after the booster (approximately 96% CD4, roughly 91% CD8).

The CDR3 sequence is 16 residues long. Per germline, CDR1 MRHNA and CDR2 SNTAGT. Trimming left V 2 bases short and J 1 base short, with 12 bases between. There are a few counts of this clonotype. No antigen is known for it. TCRdb passed the 5' RACE reads through MiXCR, listing each CDR3 protein once. The profile shows about 340,000 distinct CDR3 sequences, roughly 8.7% of them singletons. This sample comprised PBMCs, obtained on the day of the first yellow fever vaccination. The chain links TRBV6-4 to TRBJ2-1; D is uncertain. The receptor was isolated from a man between 18 and 35 years old who received the YFV17D yellow fever vaccine. For the CDR3, the DNA is TGTGCCAGCAGTGACGATGACACCCCTTCCTACAATGAGCAGTTCTTC. It specifies CASSDDDTPSYNEQFF.